One and the same sample provided the 18 T cell receptor beta chains below, sequenced in a study of blood T cell repertoires in COVID-19. Assay: immunoSEQ multiplex PCR; the TCRdb copy retains only in-frame clones and omits some. In the table there are a few hundred thousand clones, around 87% of which are singletons. The source material was peripheral blood. The receptors shown here come from a woman aged 60-75 years with COVID-19, enrolled during active disease.

The chain uses TRBV12-3 or TRBV12-4 and TRBJ1-1; 7 nucleotides agree with TRBD1. The CDR3 spans 13 residues. V lost 7 bases and J lost 7; bases outside the gene matches: 9. The CDR3 loop reads CASNSRGSDEAFF. The CDR3 coding sequence is TGTGCCAGCAATAGCAGGGGGTCGGATGAAGCTTTCTTT.

This chain uses TRBV6-2 or TRBV6-3 with TRBJ1-1; 8 bases agree with TRBD1. Germline CDR1 MNHEY, CDR2 SVGEGT. V gave up 2 bases and J gave up 0 bases; unmatched junction bases: 11. This CDR3 spans 18 amino acids. This CDR3 is CASSYPPTRTGMNTEAFF. The CDR3 DNA is TGTGCCAGCAGTTACCCACCGACACGGACAGGGATGAACACTGAAGCTTTCTTT.

The V gene is TRBV30, the J gene TRBJ1-2; no definite D call. Looked up from germline, CDR1 is GTSNPN and CDR2 is SVGIG (reference sequence). The CDR3 extends over 13 amino acids. With 2 bases removed from V and 7 bases from J, the gap between germline ends came to 14 bases. The CDR3 here is CAWSLALGLGYTF. The CDR3 DNA follows: TGTGCCTGGAGTCTTGCCCTTGGGCTTGGCTACACCTTC. The whole variable domain, remainder taken from reference TRBV30 and TRBJ1-2, is SQTIHQWPATLVQPVGSPLSLECTVEGTSNPNLYWYRQAAGRGLQLLFYSVGIGQISSEVPQNLSASRPQDRQFILSSKKLLLSDSGFYLCAWSLALGLGYTFGSGTRLTVV.

This clone was recorded once. This rearrangement joins TRBV11-2 to TRBJ1-6; TRBD1 agrees at 11 bases. Germline loops: CDR1 SGHAT, CDR2 FQNNGV. V lost 3 bases and J lost 7; bases outside the gene matches: 8. This CDR3 has 17 residues. The CDR3 spells CASSLTGRTGGNSPLHF. The DNA of the CDR3 is TGTGCCAGCAGCTTGACCGGACGGACAGGGGGCAATTCACCCCTCCACTTT. Looking up the rest from reference TRBV11-2 and TRBJ1-6 gives the full variable domain: EAGVAQSPRYKIIEKRQSVAFWCNPISGHATLYWYQQILGQGPKLLIQFQNNGVVDDSQLPKDRFSAERLKGVDSTLKIQPAKLEDSAVYLCASSLTGRTGGNSPLHFGNGTRLTVT.

The chain uses TRBV27 and TRBJ1-1; possibly TRBD1 for D (5 bases). CDR1 is MNHEY, CDR2 SMNVEV, per germline (reference sequence). Trimming shortened V by 0 bases and J by 1 base, and 15 bases separated the two germline ends. CDR3 length: 17 residues. CDR3 in DNA: TGTGCCAGCAGTTTATCTACGGGTAGACAGCAGAACACTGAAGCTTTCTTT. Translated, it gives CASSLSTGRQQNTEAFF.

The chain is built from TRBV18 and TRBJ1-1; D is perhaps TRBD1 (6 bases). CDR1 and CDR2 (germline): KGHSH, LQKENI. The CDR3 spans 15 residues. Trimming removed 4 bases at V and 0 bases at J, with 12 bases between. The CDR3 DNA follows: TGTGCCAGCTCACTACAGGGAACGCTGAACACTGAAGCTTTCTTT. Its translation is CASSLQGTLNTEAFF.

Points on this clone: An end of the junction differs from the germline gene, which may be a read error. This chain connects TRBV19 to TRBJ2-3; 9 bases are shared with TRBD2. CDR1 is LNHDA and CDR2 is SQIVND in the germline V gene (reference sequence). The CDR3 contains 15 residues. The CDR3 sequence: CASSIPAGGTDTQYF. CDR3 coding DNA: TGTGCCAGTAGTATTCCAGCGGGGGGCACGGATACGCAGTATTTT.

The chain joins TRBV29-1 to TRBJ1-2; TRBD1 might be the D (6 bases). Germline loops: CDR1 SQVTM, CDR2 ANQGSEA. The CDR3 consists of 15 residues. Trimming removed 6 bases at V and 8 bases at J, with 25 bases between. The chain's CDR3 is CSVEQGNRGRLGYTF. Written as DNA, the CDR3 is TGCAGCGTCGAACAGGGAAACCGTGGTAGGTTAGGCTACACCTTC.

The V and J genes are TRBV4-1 and TRBJ1-4, with D perhaps TRBD1 (5 bases). The CDR3 is 17 amino acids. V was cut by 2 bases and J by 2 bases, with 15 bases left in between. Per the germline V gene, CDR1 is MGHRA and CDR2 is YSYEKL. The DNA of the CDR3 is TGCGCCAGCAGCCAAAAGGCTCCAGGGTCTACTAATGAAAAACTGTTTTTT. Amino acids: CASSQKAPGSTNEKLFF.

Only one count was recorded for this clone. The V call is TRBV29-1, the J call TRBJ1-6; TRBD1 matches at 9 bases. The ends lost 6 bases at V and 7 bases at J; junction bases unmatched: 7. There are 14 residues in the CDR3. Per germline, CDR1 SQVTM and CDR2 ANQGSEA. The CDR3 DNA is TGCAGCGTACAGACCGGGACAGGGAATTCACCCCTCCACTTT. Its translation: CSVQTGTGNSPLHF.

This chain links TRBV7-2 with TRBJ2-1; 9 bases fit TRBD1. The CDR3 covers 19 residues. Trimming cost V 1 base and J 8 bases; bases outside gene matches: 18. Germline V CDR1 and CDR2: SGHTA, FQGNSA. The CDR3 sequence is CASSLVGGTGWGTRDEQFF. CDR3 DNA sequence: TGTGCCAGCAGCTTAGTAGGTGGGACAGGGTGGGGGACCAGGGATGAGCAGTTCTTC.

V and J are TRBV25-1 and TRBJ1-3; D not certain. V was shortened by 3 bases and J by 0 bases, with 15 bases between the two germline ends. The CDR3 totals 17 residues. CDR1 and CDR2 (germline): MGHDK, SYGVNS. CDR3 nucleotide sequence: TGTGCCAGCAGTGATGCCACGGCGGGGTACTCTGGAAACACCATATATTTT. Amino acid sequence: CASSDATAGYSGNTIYF.

The CDR3 DNA is TGTGCCAGTAGTTCTGCCCAGGGGGCAACTAATGAAAAACTGTTTTTT. Its translation is CASSSAQGATNEKLFF. The V and J genes are TRBV19 and TRBJ1-4, with 7 bases matching TRBD1. This CDR3 is 16 amino acids long. The trim removed 5 bases at V and 0 bases at J, leaving 6 bases unmatched. Germline values: CDR1 LNHDA, CDR2 SQIVND (reference sequence). Full variable domain (rest looked up from reference TRBV19 and TRBJ1-4): DGGITQSPKYLFRKEGQNVTLSCEQNLNHDAMYWYRQDPGQGLRLIYYSQIVNDFQKGDIAEGYSVSREKKESFPLTVTSAQKNPTAFYLCASSSAQGATNEKLFFGSGTQLSVL.

The rearrangement uses TRBV6-5 and TRBJ1-2, with D possibly matching TRBD1 (6 bases). V was shortened by 6 bases and J by 4 bases, with 12 bases between the two germline ends. Germline V lookup: CDR1 MNHEY, CDR2 SVGAGI. This CDR3 contains 13 residues. This CDR3 reads CASSETGFYGYTF. The CDR3 nucleotides read TGTGCCAGCAGCGAGACAGGATTCTATGGCTACACCTTC.

This rearrangement joins TRBV5-8 to TRBJ1-1; D is undetermined. V was cut by 0 bases and J by 1 base, with 10 bases left in between. The CDR3 contains 15 residues. Germline assignment: CDR1 SGHTS and CDR2 YDEGEE. CDR3 sequence reads: CASSLVTSRNTEAFF. The CDR3 DNA reads as TGTGCCAGCAGCTTGGTGACATCGCGGAACACTGAAGCTTTCTTT.

J is TRBJ2-1 and V is TRBV4-3; D uncertain. CDR1 and CDR2 from the germline V gene are LGHNA and YSLEER. The CDR3 length is 15 residues. V shed 1 base and J shed 4 bases, with 11 bases lying between them. In DNA, the CDR3 is TGCGCCAGCAGCCAAGTGAACAACGAATACAATGAGCAGTTCTTC. It yields the protein CASSQVNNEYNEQFF.

The V and J genes are TRBV10-3 and TRBJ2-1; possibly TRBD1 for D (5 bases). Between the trimmed V and J ends, which lost 2 bases and 5 bases, there was a span of 13 bases. CDR3 length: 15 amino acids. The germline V gene has CDR1 ENHRY and CDR2 SYGVKD. For the CDR3, the DNA is TGTGCCATCAGTGAGCAGGGCGTAGGAGACAATGAGCAGTTCTTC. Residues: CAISEQGVGDNEQFF.

The CDR3 DNA reads as TGTGCCAGCAGCCAAACCCCACGGGGGTCACCCCTCCACTTT. It is translated as CASSQTPRGSPLHF. The chain couples TRBV14 to TRBJ1-6, with D perhaps matching TRBD1 (5 bases). The CDR3 is made up of 14 amino acids. Trimming pared 2 bases from V and 10 bases from J, leaving 12 bases between. Germline lookup yields CDR1 SGHDN and CDR2 FVKESK.